This entry describes one T cell receptor (beta chain). Its antigen is unknown. The TRB libraries of cDNA were built by UMI-labeled 5' RACE. TCRdb reanalyzed the 5' RACE reads, giving one entry per CDR3 protein sequence and no DNA. This specimen shows about 41,000 distinct CDR3 sequences; the ten leading clones hold about 1.9%. The data originate from a study of CXCR3-negative and CXCR3-positive naive CD8 T cells. Across the whole study: There were 140 million or so TRB reads altogether, and each library had about 1.5 +/- 0.3 million of them. Whole-study findings and limits: TRB CDR3s of CXCR3-positive naive cells were more hydrophobic than those of CXCR3-negative naive cells. Unlike memory cells, which differed, naive CXCR3-negative and CXCR3-positive cells had similar TRBV-TRBJ usage.

This CDR3 is built from 13 residues. CDR1 and CDR2 (germline): SQVTM, ANQGSEA. The sequencing input was naive CXCR3- CD8+ T cells from blood. The sample's subset: CD45RO-CCR7+CD27+CD95- naive CD8+ T cells lacking CXCR3 (TNR3-). The chain joins TRBV29-1 to TRBJ2-3; TCRdb's D call, TRBD1, is unchecked because there is no DNA. The receptor's source is a human donor in good health. Some clones in this sample may be carry-over from other donors' samples. CDR3 loop: CSVQGLGGDTQYF.